These 21 T cell receptor beta chains share one sample of origin, sequenced in a study of CD8+ T cells in alopecia areata. Investigators isolated RNA and reverse transcribed it into cDNA to act as the sequencing template. Measured with immunoSEQ multiplex PCR; TCRdb has only the in-frame clones, and not every one. The sample lists about 4,300 clones; over 65% were seen once. The sample's treatment: oral pan-JAK inhibitor, 5-10 mg twice daily. Punch biopsies of lesional scalp, plus peripheral blood, were taken from alopecia areata patients. Here the sequenced sample was skin, taken at week 24, from a patient treated with tofacitinib. These TCRs come from a human donor with alopecia areata.

This clone was recorded a few times. The chain couples TRBV29-1 to TRBJ2-3; perhaps D is TRBD1 or TRBD2 (6 bases each). From germline, CDR1 is SQVTM and CDR2 ANQGSEA. The V end was cut by 5 bases, the J end by 4 bases, with 16 bases between. This CDR3 is built from 14 residues. The DNA of the CDR3 is TGCAGCGTTTTCTGGGGGGCGTTAGCAGATACGCAGTATTTT. Translating gives CSVFWGALADTQYF.

The rearrangement links TRBV5-1 to TRBJ2-1; 14 positions match TRBD2. This CDR3 contains 16 residues. V trimming: 4 bases; J trimming: 9 bases; junction bases outside the gene matches: 9. Looked up from germline, CDR1 is SGHRS and CDR2 is YFSETQ. The CDR3 region is CASSPRPGLAGVEQFF. Written as DNA, the CDR3 is TGCGCCAGCAGCCCTCGTCCGGGACTAGCGGGAGTTGAGCAGTTCTTC.

This clone was recorded a few times. This chain uses TRBV5-4 with TRBJ2-3; D remains ambiguous. The germline V gene has CDR1 SGHNT and CDR2 YYREEE (reference sequence). There are 13 residues in the CDR3. Trimming left V 4 bases short and J 4 bases short, with 10 bases between. CDR3 DNA sequence: TGTGCCAGCAGCCCCGTAAAGGCAGATACGCAGTATTTT. Its protein is CASSPVKADTQYF. The full variable domain, in which reference TRBV5-4 and TRBJ2-3 provide the parts outside the CDR3, is ETGVTQSPTHLIKTRGQQVTLRCSSQSGHNTVSWYQQALGQGPQFIFQYYREEENGRGNFPPRFSGLQFPNYSSELNVNALELDDSALYLCASSPVKADTQYFGPGTRLTVL.

This clone has a handful of counts. This chain links TRBV10-3 with TRBJ2-7, with TRBD1 as a possible D gene (6 bases). Trimming removed 0 bases from V and 0 bases from J, with 6 bases in between. Germline assignment: CDR1 ENHRY and CDR2 SYGVKD. The CDR3 has 14 residues. The CDR3 reads CAISESDSSYEQYF. The CDR3 DNA follows: TGTGCCATCAGTGAGTCGGACAGCTCCTACGAGCAGTACTTC.

The chain uses TRBV6-1 and TRBJ1-1; tentatively, D is TRBD1 (5 bases). With 8 bases removed from V and 4 bases from J, the gap between germline ends came to 11 bases. The CDR3 sequence is 12 residues long. Germline V gives CDR1 MNHNS, CDR2 SASEGT. The DNA of the CDR3 is TGTGCCAGCGAAGCCGGGACCACTGAAGCTTTCTTT. Amino acid sequence: CASEAGTTEAFF.

This chain uses TRBV29-1 with TRBJ2-7, with D perhaps being TRBD1 or TRBD2 (5 bases each). Germline V gene data show CDR1 as SQVTM and CDR2 as ANQGSEA. The CDR3 has 13 residues. V was pared by 0 bases and J by 3 bases, with 9 bases between. For the CDR3, the DNA is TGCAGCGTTGAAGACGCAGGGAGCTACGAGCAGTACTTC. Translating gives CSVEDAGSYEQYF.

V gene TRBV19 combines with J gene TRBJ1-5, with 7 bases identical to TRBD1. CDR3 length: 14 amino acids. The V segment lost 7 bases and the J segment 2 bases; nucleotides outside the gene matches: 5. The germline gives CDR1 LNHDA, CDR2 SQIVND (reference sequence). CDR3 DNA: TGTGCCAGTAACAGGGGAATAGGCAATCAGCCCCAGCATTTT. Its translation is CASNRGIGNQPQHF.

V usage is TRBV7-8 and J usage is TRBJ2-3, with D perhaps being TRBD1 or TRBD2 (5 bases each). Germline-derived CDR1 and CDR2 are SGHVS and FQNEAQ. V was cut by 0 bases and J by 0 bases, with 16 bases left in between. CDR3 length equals 18 residues. Here the CDR3 DNA reads TGTGCCAGCAGCTTAGCAGGGGAAGGAGCGGCTAGCACAGATACGCAGTATTTT. Translated: CASSLAGEGAASTDTQYF. Supplemented by reference TRBV7-8 and TRBJ2-3, the full variable domain reads GAGVSQSPRYKVAKRGQDVALRCDPISGHVSLFWYQQALGQGPEFLTYFQNEAQLDKSGLPSDRFFAERPEGSVSTLKIQRTQQEDSAVYLCASSLAGEGAASTDTQYFGPGTRLTVL.

The V gene is TRBV6-5, the J gene TRBJ2-7, with D tentatively TRBD2 (5 bases). There are 11 residues in the CDR3. The V gene lost 6 bases and the J gene lost 5 bases, with 8 bases spanning the gap. CDR1 is MNHEY, CDR2 SVGAGI, per germline. Here the CDR3 DNA reads TGTGCCAGCAGCCCCGGGAACGAGCAGTACTTC. Its protein is CASSPGNEQYF.

About this clone itself: This sample includes further DNA sequences coding for the same CDR3. The chain combines TRBV19 with TRBJ2-1; D might be TRBD2 (6 bases). V was cut by 2 bases and J by 3 bases, with 11 bases left in between. In germline, CDR1 is LNHDA, CDR2 SQIVND (reference sequence). CDR3 size: 15 residues. The CDR3 DNA sequence: TGTGCCAGTAGTATAAAGGGAGGCCTCTACAATGAGCAGTTCTTC. Translating gives CASSIKGGLYNEQFF. Full variable domain (rest looked up from reference TRBV19 and TRBJ2-1): DGGITQSPKYLFRKEGQNVTLSCEQNLNHDAMYWYRQDPGQGLRLIYYSQIVNDFQKGDIAEGYSVSREKKESFPLTVTSAQKNPTAFYLCASSIKGGLYNEQFFGPGTRLTVL.

The chain recombines TRBV29-1 with TRBJ2-1; 7 nucleotides match TRBD1. CDR1 is SQVTM and CDR2 is ANQGSEA in the germline V gene. V dropped 3 bases and J dropped 1; count of bases not matched to a gene: 9. The length of the CDR3 is 16 residues. The CDR3 reads CSVEGTGTASYNEQFF. The CDR3, as DNA: TGCAGCGTTGAGGGGACCGGGACAGCTTCCTACAATGAGCAGTTCTTC.

The CDR3: CASSLLAGFYNEQFF. The CDR3 bases are TGTGCCAGCAGCCTACTAGCGGGATTCTACAATGAGCAGTTCTTC. J is TRBJ2-1 and V is TRBV28, with TRBD2 identical over 10 bases. CDR1 and CDR2 (germline): MDHEN, SYDVKM. V was clipped by 6 bases and J by 3 bases; unmatched bases: 5. The length of the CDR3 is 15 residues.

The chain uses TRBV5-1 and TRBJ2-1, with D tentatively TRBD2 (5 bases). V was clipped by 9 bases and J by 3 bases, with 16 bases between them. CDR1 is SGHRS and CDR2 is YFSETQ in the germline V gene. The CDR3 is made up of 14 amino acids. CDR3: CATTLTGGYNEQFF. Written as DNA, the CDR3 is TGCGCCACCACGCTTACCGGAGGCTACAATGAGCAGTTCTTC.

This rearrangement joins TRBV27 to TRBJ2-2; 9 positions match TRBD1. CDR1 and CDR2 from the germline V gene are MNHEY and SMNVEV (reference sequence). The CDR3 spans 16 residues. V trimming: 1 base; J trimming: 7 bases; junction bases outside the gene matches: 7. DNA for the CDR3: TGTGCCAGCAGTTTATTCATCGGGACAGGGTTCGGGGAGCTGTTTTTT. It is translated as CASSLFIGTGFGELFF.

The chain recombines TRBV7-9 with TRBJ1-1; D gene ambiguous. V lost 4 bases and J lost 5, with 17 bases in between. The CDR3 sequence is 15 residues long. Germline assignment: CDR1 SEHNR and CDR2 FQNEAQ (reference sequence). This CDR3 reads CASSSTGLQVTEAFF. The DNA for the CDR3 is TGTGCCAGCAGCTCCACCGGGTTGCAGGTGACTGAAGCTTTCTTT.

The CDR3 DNA sequence: TGCGCCAGCAGTGATTTAGCGGGGGGCACAGATACGCAGTATTTT. Amino acid sequence: CASSDLAGGTDTQYF. The chain couples TRBV10-2 to TRBJ2-3; 9 bases are a match to TRBD2. The CDR3 sequence is 15 residues long. Germline V gives CDR1 WSHSY, CDR2 SAAADI. The junction had 2 bases not matched to a gene; V was cut back by 3 bases and J by 1 base.

V usage is TRBV2 and J usage is TRBJ1-6; D gene ambiguous. CDR1 and CDR2 from the germline V gene are SNHLY and FYNNEI. The CDR3 consists of 13 residues. Trimming took 9 bases from V and 10 from J, leaving 16 bases between them. This chain's CDR3 is CASRPETESPLHF. The CDR3 coding sequence is TGTGCCAGTAGACCCGAAACGGAATCACCCCTCCACTTT.

DNA for the CDR3: TGTGCCAGCAGCCTACAGGGGGAAGTCACAGATACGCAGTATTTT. It encodes CASSLQGEVTDTQYF. The chain links TRBV5-4 to TRBJ2-3, with 8 bases that match TRBD1. The CDR3 is made up of 15 amino acids. V lost 4 bases to trimming and J lost 2 bases; unmatched junction nucleotides: 6. Germline CDR1 is SGHNT and CDR2 is YYREEE (reference sequence).

This chain uses TRBV19 with TRBJ2-2, with D perhaps TRBD2 (6 bases). Trimming shortened V by 2 bases and J by 4 bases, and 8 bases separated the two germline ends. The germline gives CDR1 LNHDA, CDR2 SQIVND (reference sequence). The CDR3 extends over 14 amino acids. The CDR3 bases are TGTGCCAGTAGTATACTAGCGCGCACCGGGGAGCTGTTTTTT. Protein product: CASSILARTGELFF.

The V and J genes are TRBV28 and TRBJ1-5; D is possibly TRBD1 (6 bases). Germline CDR1 and CDR2: MDHEN and SYDVKM. V lost 8 bases to trimming and J lost 1 base, with 18 bases between them. The CDR3 has 16 residues. The CDR3 protein is CASSRKGGTSNQPQHF. For the CDR3, the DNA is TGTGCCAGCTCTCGGAAAGGCGGGACAAGCAATCAGCCCCAGCATTTT.

The chain is built from TRBV10-3 and TRBJ2-3; TRBD2 might be the D (7 bases). The germline V gene encodes CDR1 ENHRY and CDR2 SYGVKD. Trimming shortened V by 3 bases and J by 0 bases, and 13 bases separated the two germline ends. CDR3 size: 16 residues. CDR3 loop: CAISDGGRSSTDTQYF. In DNA form, the CDR3 reads TGTGCCATCAGTGACGGGGGGCGAAGCAGCACAGATACGCAGTATTTT.